This T cell receptor (beta chain) was recorded in a study of beta chain features in type 1 diabetes. Study-level points and caveats: Moderate yet significant TCRB CDR3 shortening was seen in Type 1 diabetes patients in all four CD4+ subsets. VDJ junctions sequenced from type 1 diabetes patients showed fewer insertions and more deletions. Whether HLA type affects TCRB rearrangement stayed undetermined in the present work.

In germline, CDR1 is SGDLS, CDR2 YYNGEE. CDR3 length equals 14 residues. Between the trimmed V and J ends, which lost 0 bases and 4 bases, there was a span of 9 bases. Reverse transcription of all isolated RNA meant that expressed TCRB transcripts were sequenced. Generated by immunoSEQ multiplex PCR, the TCRdb table keeps only in-frame clones and is missing some. The repertoire holds hundreds of thousands of clones, with more than 12% as singletons. With respect to this clone: Its antigen is unidentified.

The sample was naive CD4+ T cells from blood. This chain links TRBV9 with TRBJ2-3; possible D gene TRBD2, 5 bases. The sequence was collected from a man aged 18-30 years with type 1 diabetes. Written as DNA, the CDR3 is TGTGCCAGCAGCGTAGGCTCGAGGGCAGATACGCAGTATTTT. Protein sequence: CASSVGSRADTQYF. The full variable domain, with the rest looked up from reference TRBV9 and TRBJ2-3, is DSGVTQTPKHLITATGQRVTLRCSPRSGDLSVYWYQQSLDQGLQFLIQYYNGEERAKGNILERFSAQQFPDLHSELNLSSLELGDSALYFCASSVGSRADTQYFGPGTRLTVL.